Reported below is one TCR beta chain. Its antigen is not identified. Sequence data for DNA of cultured CD4+ T cells were generated by the Oncomine TCR Beta short-read assay. Each CDR3 protein is one row after TCRdb ran MiXCR on the PCR reads. The data hold more than 8,500 distinct CDR3 sequences, with nearly 50% observed a single time. There are 13 residues in the CDR3. V lost 8 bases and J 7 bases, leaving 19 bases between the germline ends. Germline CDR1 and CDR2: DFQATT and SNEGSKA (reference sequence). This entry is derived from a study of vaccination and CD4 T cells after COVID-19. Study background: The convalescents were made up of six males and four females, two of whom were Hispanic.

Indicated treatment: approximately nine-day PBMC culture with coronavirus spike peptide pools or control peptides (ViraFEST assay). It was before the COVID-19 pandemic (2011-2018) that the unexposed donor's CD4+ T cells were collected. The cultures had half their medium swapped for fresh IL-2 medium on days 3 and 7. The V gene is TRBV20-1, the J gene TRBJ2-3; either TRBD1 or TRBD2 may supply D (6 bases each). The sequence came from a human donor in good health. Material for sequencing was CD4+ T cells from blood, cultured in vitro. Here the CDR3 reads CSSLEGGPYTQYF. The DNA for the CDR3 is TGCAGTTCCCTGGAGGGGGGCCCGTATACGCAGTATTTT.